A single sample is the source of the 18 T cell receptor beta chains below, sequenced in a study of regulatory T cells in long-lasting Graves disease (dated by TCRdb to the early 2020s). Reading the label with the study, this specimen's time point is: newly diagnosed GD, antithyroid drugs for less than 3 months. For both TCR sequencing and RNA sequencing, RNA was extracted from PBMCs using TRIzol. The receptor library was made with multiplex PCR. The run used an Illumina HiSeq 4000. CDR3 regions were amplified by Arm-PCR with iRepertoire HTBI primers to construct TCR beta libraries. TCRdb ran its own pipeline on the public reads, namely fastp trimming at Q25 and MiXCR clone calling, and kept in-frame beta chains. Each entry is one CDR3 protein sequence, shown with its most common DNA and genes. In this sample the table shows about 240,000 distinct CDR3 sequences, 20% of which occur a single time. The ten largest clones capture more than 11% of the sample.

This sample comprised peripheral blood mononuclear cells (PBMCs), obtained at new diagnosis, from a patient treated with antithyroid drugs. All receptors derive from a female donor with Graves disease.

Ten or more counts support this clonotype. The V call is TRBV11-2, the J call TRBJ1-1; D is possibly TRBD1 (5 bases). Between the trimmed V and J ends, which lost 1 base and 1 base, there was a span of 25 bases. Germline CDR1 and CDR2: SGHAT and FQNNGV. The CDR3 extends over 20 amino acids. CDR3 in DNA: TGTGCCAGCAGCTTAGTGGCGCGGGCGGGGCTTGCCAGAAGGAACACTGAAGCTTTCTTT. This translates into CASSLVARAGLARRNTEAFF. The entire variable domain, with the rest obtained from reference TRBV11-2 and TRBJ1-1, is as follows: EAGVAQSPRYKIIEKRQSVAFWCNPISGHATLYWYQQILGQGPKLLIQFQNNGVVDDSQLPKDRFSAERLKGVDSTLKIQPAKLEDSAVYLCASSLVARAGLARRNTEAFFGQGTRLTVV.

This clonotype was observed many times. This sequence joins TRBV11-3 and TRBJ2-1, with TRBD2 matching over 7 bases. Germline V gives CDR1 SGHNT, CDR2 YENEEA. After removal of 1 base from V and 9 bases from J, the junction contained 6 bases not matched to a gene. The CDR3 is made up of 14 amino acids. The CDR3 nucleotides read TGTGCCAGCAGCTTAGGGGGGAGGGTAAGTGAGCAGTTCTTC. This codes for CASSLGGRVSEQFF. Complete variable domain (other parts from reference TRBV11-3 and TRBJ2-1): EAGVVQSPRYKIIEKKQPVAFWCNPISGHNTLYWYLQNLGQGPELLIRYENEEAVDDSQLPKDRFSAERLKGVDSTLKIQPAELGDSAVYLCASSLGGRVSEQFFGPGTRLTVL.

A remark on this clonotype: A much more abundant neighbour one base away suggests this may be a read error. The rearrangement joins TRBV29-1 to TRBJ2-3; no reliable D call. The CDR3 contains 16 residues. The germline V gene encodes CDR1 SQVTM and CDR2 ANQGSEA. The V end lost 5 bases, the J end lost 3 bases, and 21 bases lay between the germline ends. The chain's CDR3 is CSVSGARNLATDTQYF. DNA of the CDR3: TGCAGCGTTAGTGGAGCCAGGAACCTCGCGACAGATACGCAGTATTTT.

V usage is TRBV4-1 and J usage is TRBJ2-4; D unresolved. CDR3 size: 14 residues. Germline-derived CDR1 and CDR2 are MGHRA and YSYEKL. Trimming removed 0 bases at V and 4 bases at J, with 7 bases between. The CDR3, as DNA: TGCGCCAGCAGCCAAGATAACGGAAAAAACATTCAGTACTTC. This encodes CASSQDNGKNIQYF.

This clonotype turned up a few times. The chain has TRBV11-2 and TRBJ2-7; the match to TRBD1 covers 9 bases. V lost 6 bases to trimming and J lost 0 bases; unmatched junction nucleotides: 9. Per the germline V gene, CDR1 is SGHAT and CDR2 is FQNNGV. This CDR3 is 16 amino acids long. CDR3 residues: CASSGLSGQGSYEQYF. In DNA, the CDR3 is TGTGCCAGCAGTGGCCTTTCGGGACAGGGCTCCTACGAGCAGTACTTC.

This clonotype has at least ten counts. One end of the junction fails to match germline, which may point to a read error. CDR3 DNA: TGTGCCAGCAGCTTAGAAGATTTT. Its translation is CASSLEDF. This chain uses TRBV7-9 with TRBJ2-3; no clear D. This CDR3 comprises 8 residues. Germline V CDR1 and CDR2: SEHNR, FQNEAQ (reference sequence).

This clonotype was seen at least ten times. The chain employs TRBV5-1 and TRBJ2-3, with TRBD2 as a possible D gene (6 bases). This CDR3 comprises 15 residues. Germline V CDR1 and CDR2: SGHRS, YFSETQ. V was trimmed by 0 bases and J by 6 bases, leaving 14 bases between them. The CDR3 DNA follows: TGCGCCAGCAGCTTGGGAGGGACGGAGGGGGATACGCAGTATTTT. Protein: CASSLGGTEGDTQYF.

The table lists this clonotype with many counts. V is TRBV13 and J is TRBJ2-2; 9 bases agree with TRBD1. This CDR3 region has 16 residues. CDR1 is PRHDT and CDR2 is FYEKMQ in the germline V gene (reference sequence). The V gene end was trimmed by 4 bases and the J gene end by 0 bases; junction bases not matched to a gene: 3. CDR3 in DNA: TGTGCCAGCAGCTGGACAGGGGCCTCGAACACCGGGGAGCTGTTTTTT. It translates to CASSWTGASNTGELFF. The full variable domain, rest sourced from reference TRBV13 and TRBJ2-2, is AAGVIQSPRHLIKEKRETATLKCYPIPRHDTVYWYQQGPGQDPQFLISFYEKMQSDKGSIPDRFSAQQFSDYHSELNMSSLELGDSALYFCASSWTGASNTGELFFGEGSRLTVL.

The J gene is TRBJ2-3, the V gene TRBV7-8; 11 bases fit TRBD2. Germline CDR1 and CDR2: SGHVS and FQNEAQ. With V trimmed by 6 bases and J by 4 bases, 9 bases remained unmatched. This CDR3 is 16 amino acids long. The CDR3 here is CASRRWASGGSDTQYF. The CDR3 DNA reads TGTGCCAGCAGAAGATGGGCTAGCGGGGGGTCAGATACGCAGTATTTT.

This chain uses TRBV24-1 with TRBJ2-2; D not certain. Trimming shortened V by 6 bases and J by 2 bases, and 6 bases separated the two germline ends. Germline loops: CDR1 KGHDR, CDR2 SFDVKD. CDR3 length: 13 amino acids. The CDR3 nucleotides read TGTGCCACCAGTAAGATAAACACCGGGGAGCTGTTTTTT. This gives the protein CATSKINTGELFF.

The V and J genes are TRBV7-2 and TRBJ1-5; D gene ambiguous. Per the germline V gene, CDR1 is SGHTA and CDR2 is FQGNSA. V shed 5 bases and J shed 7 bases, with 15 bases lying between them. The CDR3 contains 14 residues. The CDR3 DNA sequence: TGTGCCAGCAGCCCGGACGGAGTTGAGCAGCCCCAGCATTTT. Its protein product is CASSPDGVEQPQHF.

This clonotype has only one observation. This is likely an artifact of a read error, given a far larger clone one base away. The chain has TRBV10-3 and TRBJ1-5; weak D call: TRBD1 (5 bases). With 10 bases removed from V and 6 bases from J, the gap between germline ends came to 19 bases. Germline CDR1 is ENHRY and CDR2 is SYGVKD. The CDR3 spans 14 residues. CDR3 in DNA: TGTGCCAGCAGCCCCAGGGTTTCAAGTCAGCCCCAGCATTTT. This gives the protein CASSPRVSSQPQHF.

This clonotype came up many times. The chain couples TRBV10-3 to TRBJ2-1, with D possibly being TRBD2 (6 bases). Germline V gene lookup returns CDR1 ENHRY and CDR2 SYGVKD. With 4 bases removed from V and 8 bases from J, the gap between germline ends came to 12 bases. This CDR3 contains 13 residues. CDR3 nucleotides: TGTGCCATCAGTGGACGGGAGACACATGAGCAGTTCTTC. As protein: CAISGRETHEQFF.

This clonotype was counted between two and nine times. The rearrangement links TRBV19 to TRBJ2-3; no definite D call. The V and J ends lost 3 bases and 2 bases respectively, with 12 bases between them. Germline CDR1 reads LNHDA; CDR2 reads SQIVND (reference sequence). The CDR3 is 15 amino acids. This CDR3 reads CASSIVNTYTDTQYF. The CDR3 coding sequence is TGTGCCAGTAGTATCGTTAACACATACACAGATACGCAGTATTTT.

This sequence joins TRBV7-2 and TRBJ2-1; TRBD2 matches at 10 bases. Per the germline V gene, CDR1 is SGHTA and CDR2 is FQGNSA. The CDR3 is 14 amino acids. V shed 5 bases and J 6 bases; nucleotides not matched to a gene: 4. The CDR3 nucleotides are TGTGCCAGCAGCAACCTAGCGGGAGTCAATGAGCAGTTCTTC. Protein sequence: CASSNLAGVNEQFF.

This clonotype was counted at least ten times. The chain links TRBV6-1 to TRBJ2-2; a weak D match, TRBD1 (6 bases). CDR3 length equals 15 residues. Trimming stripped 5 bases from V and 5 bases from J, with 15 bases between. Germline values: CDR1 MNHNS, CDR2 SASEGT. CDR3 protein: CASSRTEVDTGELFF. The CDR3 coding sequence is TGTGCCAGCAGTCGGACAGAGGTGGATACCGGGGAGCTGTTTTTT.

Ten or more counts support this clonotype. The chain carries TRBV6-1 and TRBJ1-6; 7 bases line up with TRBD1. Germline loops: CDR1 MNHNS, CDR2 SASEGT. This CDR3 contains 14 residues. Losses at the gene ends were 6 bases for V and 9 bases for J; bases not matched to a gene: 8. The CDR3 sequence is CASRFTGVVSPLHF. Here the CDR3 DNA reads TGTGCCAGCAGGTTCACAGGGGTGGTTTCACCCCTCCACTTT.

This clonotype has only a few counts. At one end the junction does not follow the germline gene, possibly because of a read error. V is TRBV7-8 and J is TRBJ2-7; possibly TRBD2 for D (6 bases). From germline, CDR1 is SGHVS and CDR2 FQNEAQ. The CDR3 is 13 residues long. CDR3 sequence: CASSFGTSYGQYF. As DNA, the CDR3 is TGTGCCAGCAGCTTTGGGACTTCCTACGGGCAGTACTTC.